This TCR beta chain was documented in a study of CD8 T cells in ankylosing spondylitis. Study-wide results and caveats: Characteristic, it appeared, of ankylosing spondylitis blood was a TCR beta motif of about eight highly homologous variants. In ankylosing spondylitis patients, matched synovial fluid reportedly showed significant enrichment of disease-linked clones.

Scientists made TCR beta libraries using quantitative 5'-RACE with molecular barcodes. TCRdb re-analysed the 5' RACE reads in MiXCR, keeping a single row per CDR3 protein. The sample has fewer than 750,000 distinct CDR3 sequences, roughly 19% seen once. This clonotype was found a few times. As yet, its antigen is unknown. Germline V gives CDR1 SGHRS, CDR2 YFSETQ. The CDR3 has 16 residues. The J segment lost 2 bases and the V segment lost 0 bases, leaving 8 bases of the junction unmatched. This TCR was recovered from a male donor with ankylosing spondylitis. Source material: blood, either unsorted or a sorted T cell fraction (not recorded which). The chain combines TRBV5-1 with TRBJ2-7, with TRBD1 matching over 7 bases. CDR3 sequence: CASSLAYGQATYEQYF. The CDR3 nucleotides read TGCGCCAGCAGCTTGGCCTATGGACAGGCGACCTACGAGCAGTACTTC.